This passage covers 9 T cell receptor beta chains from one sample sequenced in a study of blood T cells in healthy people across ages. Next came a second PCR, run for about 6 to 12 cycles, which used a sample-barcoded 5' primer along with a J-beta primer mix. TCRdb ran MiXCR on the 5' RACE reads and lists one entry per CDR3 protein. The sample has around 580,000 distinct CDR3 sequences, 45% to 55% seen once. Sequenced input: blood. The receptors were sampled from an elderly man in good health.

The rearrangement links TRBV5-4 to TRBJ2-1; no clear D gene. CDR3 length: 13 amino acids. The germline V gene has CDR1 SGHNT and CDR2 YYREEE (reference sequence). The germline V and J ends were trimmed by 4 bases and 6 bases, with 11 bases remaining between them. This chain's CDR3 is CASSIWVVNEQFF. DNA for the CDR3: TGTGCCAGCAGCATTTGGGTCGTCAATGAGCAGTTCTTC.

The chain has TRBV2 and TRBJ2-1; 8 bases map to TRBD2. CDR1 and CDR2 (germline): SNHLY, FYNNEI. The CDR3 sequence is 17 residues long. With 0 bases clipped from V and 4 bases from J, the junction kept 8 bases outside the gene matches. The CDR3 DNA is TGTGCCAGCAGTGAAGCCCGGGGTAGCGGGGTTTACAATGAGCAGTTCTTC. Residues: CASSEARGSGVYNEQFF.

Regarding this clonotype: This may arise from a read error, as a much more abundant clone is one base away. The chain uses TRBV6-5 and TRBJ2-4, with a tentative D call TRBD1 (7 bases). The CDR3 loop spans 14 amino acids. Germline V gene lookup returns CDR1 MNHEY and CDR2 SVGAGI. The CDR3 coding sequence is TGTGTCAGCAGTAGCCAGGGGGGCAAAAACATTCAGTACTTC. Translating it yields CVSSSQGGKNIQYF.

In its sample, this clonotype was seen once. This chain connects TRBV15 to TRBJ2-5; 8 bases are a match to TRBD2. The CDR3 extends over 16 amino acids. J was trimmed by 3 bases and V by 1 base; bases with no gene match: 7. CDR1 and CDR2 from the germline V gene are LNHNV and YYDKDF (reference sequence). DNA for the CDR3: TGTGCCACCAGCAGAGCTCCCCGGGGGGGAGAAGAGACCCAGTACTTC. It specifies CATSRAPRGGEETQYF. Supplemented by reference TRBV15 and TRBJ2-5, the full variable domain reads DAMVIQNPRYQVTQFGKPVTLSCSQTLNHNVMYWYQQKSSQAPKLLFHYYDKDFNNEADTPDNFQSRRPNTSFCFLDIRSPGLGDTAMYLCATSRAPRGGEETQYFGPGTRLLVL.

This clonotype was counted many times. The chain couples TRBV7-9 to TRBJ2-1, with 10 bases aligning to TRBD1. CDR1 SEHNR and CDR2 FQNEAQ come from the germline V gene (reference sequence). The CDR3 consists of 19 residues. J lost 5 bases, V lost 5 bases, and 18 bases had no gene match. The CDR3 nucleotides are TGTGCCAGCAGCACTGAGACAGGGGGCCGTTGGCGGGAGAACAATGAGCAGTTCTTC. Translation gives CASSTETGGRWRENNEQFF.

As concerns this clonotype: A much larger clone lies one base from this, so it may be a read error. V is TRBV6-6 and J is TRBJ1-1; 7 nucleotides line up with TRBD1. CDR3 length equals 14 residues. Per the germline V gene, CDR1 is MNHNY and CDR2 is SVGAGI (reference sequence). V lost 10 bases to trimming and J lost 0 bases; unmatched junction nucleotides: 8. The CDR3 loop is CATRSGQLNTEAFF. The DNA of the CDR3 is TGTGCCACCAGATCGGGACAGTTGAACACTGAAGCTTTCTTT.

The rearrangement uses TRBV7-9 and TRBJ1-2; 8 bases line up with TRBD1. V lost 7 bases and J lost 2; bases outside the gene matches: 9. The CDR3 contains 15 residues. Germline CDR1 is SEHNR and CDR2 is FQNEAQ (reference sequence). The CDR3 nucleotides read TGTGCCAGCACCAGGGGGCCGACAGGCAACTATGGCTACACCTTC. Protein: CASTRGPTGNYGYTF.

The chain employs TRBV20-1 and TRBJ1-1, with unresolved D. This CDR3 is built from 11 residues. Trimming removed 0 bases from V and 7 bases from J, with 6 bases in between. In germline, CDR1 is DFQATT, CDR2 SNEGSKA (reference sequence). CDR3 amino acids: CSAREWDEAFF. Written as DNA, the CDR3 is TGCAGTGCTAGAGAATGGGATGAAGCTTTCTTT.

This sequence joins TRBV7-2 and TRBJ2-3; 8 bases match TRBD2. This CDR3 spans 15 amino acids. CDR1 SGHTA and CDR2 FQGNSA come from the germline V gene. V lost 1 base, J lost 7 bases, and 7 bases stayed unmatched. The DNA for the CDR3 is TGTGCCAGCAGCTTAGGAGGTAGCGGGGTGAATACGCAGTATTTT. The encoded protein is CASSLGGSGVNTQYF.